These 9 T cell receptor beta chains share one sample of origin, sequenced in a study of shared T cell receptors in the human thymus. Repertoires were generated with immunoSEQ multiplex PCR, while TCRdb's copy carries only in-frame clones and drops some. The repertoire holds hundreds of thousands of clones, with roughly 86% as singletons. These data also formed part of another study, on human thymus T cells.

Sequences were obtained from thymocytes. The receptors originated from a boy in the first two years of life with a congenital heart defect.

The gene calls are TRBV2 and TRBJ2-1, with TRBD2 identical over 8 bases. The CDR3 loop spans 18 amino acids. Trimming at V came to 2 bases and at J to 2 bases, leaving 11 bases not matched to a gene. Germline V lookup: CDR1 SNHLY, CDR2 FYNNEI. The CDR3 loop is CASSETESGGPTYNEQFF. DNA of the CDR3: TGTGCCAGCAGTGAAACCGAATCGGGGGGGCCCACCTACAATGAGCAGTTCTTC.

This chain uses TRBV5-1 with TRBJ2-1; 9 bases align to TRBD2. The CDR3 runs 19 residues. V lost 4 bases to trimming and J lost 0 bases; unmatched junction nucleotides: 14. Germline values: CDR1 SGHRS, CDR2 YFSETQ. CDR3 DNA sequence: TGCGCCAGCAGCCCATGGGGTAGCGGGAGACCGGGCTCCTACAATGAGCAGTTCTTC. Translating it yields CASSPWGSGRPGSYNEQFF. Combining the CDR3 with reference TRBV5-1 and TRBJ2-1 gives the whole variable domain KAGVTQTPRYLIKTRGQQVTLSCSPISGHRSVSWYQQTPGQGLQFLFEYFSETQRNKGNFPGRFSGRQFSNSRSEMNVSTLELGDSALYLCASSPWGSGRPGSYNEQFFGPGTRLTVL.

The J gene is TRBJ1-4, the V gene TRBV6-4, with D possibly matching TRBD1 (5 bases). Germline CDR1 is MRHNA and CDR2 is SNTAGT. Trimming pared 0 bases from V and 0 bases from J, leaving 14 bases between. The CDR3 length is 18 residues. CDR3 bases: TGTGCCAGCAGTGACTCAGGAGGGGTTGACGCAACTAATGAAAAACTGTTTTTT. This codes for CASSDSGGVDATNEKLFF.

The genes are TRBV28 and TRBJ2-7; 11 bases map to TRBD2. There are 15 residues in the CDR3. V was clipped by 3 bases and J by 6 bases; unmatched bases: 7. Germline V lookup: CDR1 MDHEN, CDR2 SYDVKM. CDR3 nucleotide sequence: TGTGCCAGCAGTTTGAAGACTAGCGGGAAAGCCGAGCAGTACTTC. Translated, it gives CASSLKTSGKAEQYF. The entire variable domain, with the rest obtained from reference TRBV28 and TRBJ2-7, is as follows: DVKVTQSSRYLVKRTGEKVFLECVQDMDHENMFWYRQDPGLGLRLIYFSYDVKMKEKGDIPEGYSVSREKKERFSLILESASTNQTSMYLCASSLKTSGKAEQYFGPGTRLTVT.

The chain couples TRBV7-2 to TRBJ2-1, with a possible D match to TRBD2 (6 bases). This CDR3 has 13 amino acids. Germline CDR1 reads SGHTA; CDR2 reads FQGNSA. V gave up 5 bases and J gave up 4 bases, with 9 bases separating them. Here the CDR3 reads CASSQGLYNEQFF. For the CDR3, the DNA is TGTGCCAGCAGCCAGGGACTTTACAATGAGCAGTTCTTC.

This chain joins TRBV5-4 and TRBJ2-7; 13 nucleotides align to TRBD2. Germline values: CDR1 SGHNT, CDR2 YYREEE (reference sequence). The CDR3 spans 16 residues. V was pared by 3 bases and J by 5 bases, with 8 bases of the junction left unmatched. The CDR3 DNA sequence: TGTGCCAGCAGCTACGGACTAGCGGGAGTAGAACACGAGCAGTACTTC. Its protein is CASSYGLAGVEHEQYF.

The chain is built from TRBV6-1 and TRBJ1-1; weak D call: TRBD1 (6 bases). V dropped 10 bases and J dropped 5 bases, with 20 bases sitting between them. The germline V gene has CDR1 MNHNS and CDR2 SASEGT. This CDR3 region has 14 residues. Here the CDR3 reads CATRPGEGRTEAFF. In DNA, the CDR3 is TGTGCCACTAGGCCAGGGGAGGGGAGAACTGAAGCTTTCTTT.

The chain couples TRBV28 to TRBJ2-7; 7 nucleotides line up with TRBD1. Unmatched junction bases numbered 11, after V lost 3 bases and J lost 0 bases. Germline lookup yields CDR1 MDHEN and CDR2 SYDVKM. The CDR3 is made up of 17 amino acids. CDR3 region: CASSLHVRDRVSYEQYF. The CDR3, as DNA: TGTGCCAGCAGTTTGCATGTCCGGGACAGAGTCTCCTACGAGCAGTACTTC.

This rearrangement joins TRBV25-1 to TRBJ1-1, with a possible D match to TRBD1 (5 bases). CDR3 size: 12 residues. Germline V gene lookup returns CDR1 MGHDK and CDR2 SYGVNS. V dropped 7 bases and J dropped 6 bases, with 12 bases sitting between them. The CDR3 sequence: CASKGLPAEAFF. The CDR3 DNA sequence: TGTGCCAGCAAGGGACTGCCGGCTGAAGCTTTCTTT. The whole variable domain, filled in from reference TRBV25-1 and TRBJ1-1, reads EADIYQTPRYLVIGTGKKITLECSQTMGHDKMYWYQQDPGMELHLIHYSYGVNSTEKGDLSSESTVSRIRTEHFPLTLESARPSHTSQYLCASKGLPAEAFFGQGTRLTVV.